The following is a TCR beta chain sequence with its context. With V trimmed by 8 bases and J by 12 bases, 7 bases remained unmatched. CDR1 is MDHEN, CDR2 SYDVKM, per germline. The CDR3 totals 11 residues. PCR was performed using 60 Vbeta and 13 Jbeta primers. The data were produced by immunoSEQ multiplex PCR, yet TCRdb's version contains in-frame clones alone and is incomplete. The sample contains about 160,000 clones, 75% to 90% of which appear only once. This record comes from a study of cytomegalovirus exposure and HLA in healthy donors. The J gene is TRBJ2-1, the V gene TRBV28; 7 bases map to TRBD1. The TCR originated in a man aged 45-60 years in good health and CMV-seropositive. The sample taken for sequencing was PBMCs. The CDR3 DNA sequence: TGTGCCAGCCATGGGTACAGGGGGCAGTTCTTC. This codes for CASHGYRGQFF.